Below are 8 T cell receptor beta chains sequenced from a single sample in a study of blood T cell repertoires in COVID-19. Profiling relied on immunoSEQ multiplex PCR, and the TCRdb table lists in-frame clones only, not all of them. The table includes around 100,000 clones, roughly 80% detected once. The specimen was peripheral blood. The source is a man aged 70-80 years with active or convalescent COVID-19.

A remark on this clone: This sample includes further DNA sequences coding for the same CDR3. This chain links TRBV7-9 with TRBJ1-1; 8 positions agree with TRBD1. Germline assignment: CDR1 SEHNR and CDR2 FQNEAQ (reference sequence). V dropped 1 base and J dropped 5; count of bases not matched to a gene: 3. The CDR3 totals 14 residues. CDR3 sequence: CASSLGQGPTEAFF. The CDR3 coding sequence is TGTGCCAGCAGCTTAGGACAGGGGCCGACTGAAGCTTTCTTT.

The chain is built from TRBV7-8 and TRBJ1-3; 7 bases map to TRBD1. Germline V CDR1 and CDR2: SGHVS, FQNEAQ. V was pared by 5 bases and J by 2 bases, with 12 bases of the junction left unmatched. This CDR3 has 17 residues. CDR3 in DNA: TGTGCCAGCAGCGGGCGGACAGGCGTGATCCCTGGAAACACCATATATTTT. Translation gives CASSGRTGVIPGNTIYF.

The chain is built from TRBV9 and TRBJ1-4; the D is unclear. The germline V and J ends were trimmed by 3 bases and 2 bases, with 5 bases remaining between them. Germline CDR1 reads SGDLS; CDR2 reads YYNGEE. The CDR3 is 13 residues long. DNA of the CDR3: TGTGCCAGCAGCGCGGGGACTAATGAAAAACTGTTTTTT. Its translation: CASSAGTNEKLFF.

This clone was counted a few times. The rearrangement links TRBV11-2 to TRBJ2-1; the match to TRBD2 covers 11 bases. Germline CDR1 and CDR2: SGHAT and FQNNGV. The CDR3 consists of 15 residues. The J segment lost 4 bases and the V segment lost 4 bases, leaving 3 bases of the junction unmatched. The CDR3 protein is CASSSLAGGYNEQFF. CDR3 DNA: TGTGCCAGCAGCTCCCTAGCGGGAGGATACAATGAGCAGTTCTTC.

This clone showed up just once. The genes are TRBV7-2 and TRBJ2-7; 13 bases are shared with TRBD2. This CDR3 is 17 amino acids long. Germline-derived CDR1 and CDR2 are SGHTA and FQGNSA. After removal of 5 bases from V and 4 bases from J, the junction contained 11 bases not matched to a gene. The CDR3 loop is CASSTGTSGISFYEQYF. The CDR3 DNA reads as TGTGCCAGCAGCACCGGGACTAGCGGGATATCCTTTTACGAGCAGTACTTC.

The CDR3 sequence is CASSLEASRGTEAFF. The CDR3 bases are TGCGCCAGCAGCTTGGAGGCCTCCCGGGGCACTGAAGCTTTCTTT. V and J are TRBV5-1 and TRBJ1-1; D unresolved. CDR1 is SGHRS, CDR2 YFSETQ, per germline. This CDR3 contains 15 residues. Trimming took off 0 bases at V and 4 bases at J, with 13 bases between the two ends.

The V call is TRBV21-1, the J call TRBJ1-3; TRBD1, the D gene given by the table, was not confirmed from the DNA. TRBV21-1 is a documented pseudogene. The CDR3 sequence is 19 residues long. This CDR3 is CASSKGTDPHRRSGNTIYF. In DNA, the CDR3 is TGTGCCAGCAGCAAAGGGACAGACCCTCATAGACGCTCTGGAAACACCATATATTTT.

This chain uses TRBV6-2 or TRBV6-3 with TRBJ2-1, with 10 bases matching TRBD2. V was pared by 1 base and J by 4 bases, with 4 bases of the junction left unmatched. Looked up from germline, CDR1 is MNHEY and CDR2 is SVGEGT. The CDR3 consists of 16 residues. CDR3 region: CASSYLVSGGYNEQFF. The CDR3 DNA is TGTGCCAGCAGTTACTTGGTTAGCGGGGGGTACAATGAGCAGTTCTTC.